These 17 T cell receptor beta chains originate from one sample sequenced in a study of regulatory T cells in long-lasting Graves disease. Arm-PCR of CDR3 regions with iRepertoire HTBI primers generated TCR beta libraries. Each CDR3 protein gets one entry after TCRdb re-called the multiplex PCR reads with MiXCR. Here the sample spans 430,000 or so distinct CDR3 sequences, around 23% being singletons. Time point indicated: persistent/refractory GD, antithyroid drugs over 5 years with positive TRAb. PBMC RNA was the source of the TCR library. Here the sequenced sample was peripheral blood mononuclear cells (PBMCs), taken when the disease was refractory, from a patient treated with antithyroid drugs. The source of these receptors is a female donor with Graves disease.

This clonotype was recorded a few times. This chain uses TRBV7-6 with TRBJ2-3; 8 bases match TRBD2. V was clipped by 4 bases and J by 0 bases; unmatched bases: 6. Per germline, CDR1 SGHVS and CDR2 FNYEAQ. The CDR3 runs to 16 residues. CDR3 in DNA: TGTGCCAGCAGCTCCCTCTCTAGCGGGAGCACAGATACGCAGTATTTT. As protein: CASSSLSSGSTDTQYF.

This clonotype was recorded many times. V usage is TRBV9 and J usage is TRBJ2-2; 7 nucleotides match TRBD2. The CDR3 has 16 amino acids. The germline gives CDR1 SGDLS, CDR2 YYNGEE. V lost 3 bases to trimming and J lost 5 bases; unmatched junction nucleotides: 10. The CDR3 DNA reads TGTGCCAGCAGCGGGGGGGGGACGGGAGGAACCGGGGAGCTGTTTTTT. It is translated as CASSGGGTGGTGELFF. The variable domain in full, completed from reference TRBV9 and TRBJ2-2, reads DSGVTQTPKHLITATGQRVTLRCSPRSGDLSVYWYQQSLDQGLQFLIQYYNGEERAKGNILERFSAQQFPDLHSELNLSSLELGDSALYFCASSGGGTGGTGELFFGEGSRLTVL.

The CDR3 DNA sequence: TGTGCCAGCAGTTTCGGACGAGCGAACACCGGGGAGCTGTTTTTT. Translated: CASSFGRANTGELFF. The chain recombines TRBV5-4 with TRBJ2-2; no definite D call. This CDR3 has 15 residues. Per the germline V gene, CDR1 is SGHNT and CDR2 is YYREEE (reference sequence). Trimming cost V 5 bases and J 0 bases, with 11 bases left between them.

This clonotype was seen only a few times. This rearrangement joins TRBV20-1 to TRBJ1-5, with a possible D match to TRBD1 (6 bases). The CDR3 contains 12 residues. In germline, CDR1 is DFQATT, CDR2 SNEGSKA (reference sequence). Trimming removed 6 bases at V and 5 bases at J, with 11 bases between. Here the CDR3 reads CSAGGADQPQHF. CDR3 in DNA: TGCAGTGCCGGGGGGGCTGATCAGCCCCAGCATTTT.

Only a few counts were recorded for this clonotype. V and J are TRBV3-1 and TRBJ2-3; D unresolved. The CDR3 contains 15 residues. The V end lost 3 bases, the J end lost 1 base, and 11 bases lay between the germline ends. The germline gives CDR1 LGHDT, CDR2 YNNKEL (reference sequence). CDR3 coding DNA: TGTGCCAGCAGCCAGGCGCCCCATGGCACAGATACGCAGTATTTT. Amino acids: CASSQAPHGTDTQYF.

The sample holds a few counts of this clonotype. The V call is TRBV20-1, the J call TRBJ2-3; 9 bases line up with TRBD1. This CDR3 is 14 amino acids long. Germline CDR1 DFQATT, CDR2 SNEGSKA (reference sequence). DNA for the CDR3: TGCAGCGGACGGGTCGACAGGGGGACAGATACGCAGTATTTT. It codes for CSGRVDRGTDTQYF.

In the case of this clonotype: A much larger clone lies a single base off, so this may be a read error. The J gene is TRBJ2-7, the V gene TRBV12-3 or TRBV12-4; 8 nucleotides line up with TRBD2. CDR3 length: 15 amino acids. Trimming took 6 bases from V and 3 from J; bases not matched to a gene: 10. Here the CDR3 reads CASSAGGAENYEQYF. DNA for the CDR3: TGTGCCAGCAGCGCGGGGGGCGCAGAGAACTACGAGCAGTACTTC.

Comments on this clonotype: This could be a read error, since a much larger clone is one nucleotide away. This sequence joins TRBV28 and TRBJ2-2; D may match TRBD1 or TRBD2 (5 bases each). V lost 8 bases and J 9 bases, leaving 16 bases between the germline ends. Germline V gene lookup returns CDR1 MDHEN and CDR2 SYDVKM. CDR3 length equals 13 residues. CDR3 nucleotides: TGTGCCAGCTACTCCTGGGGGACCAGGGAGCTGTTTTTT. Translated: CASYSWGTRELFF.

Points on this clonotype: A much larger clone is a single base away; this may be a read error. J is TRBJ2-7 and V is TRBV20-1, with 9 bases aligning to TRBD2. V was pared by 0 bases and J by 2 bases, with 2 bases of the junction left unmatched. The V gene's germline CDR1 is DFQATT and CDR2 SNEGSKA (reference sequence). The CDR3 spans 14 residues. This CDR3 reads CSARDGTSTYEQYF. DNA for the CDR3: TGCAGTGCTAGAGATGGGACTAGCACCTACGAGCAGTACTTC.

The V and J genes are TRBV20-1 and TRBJ2-2, with TRBD2 identical over 7 bases. V was clipped by 3 bases and J by 5 bases; unmatched bases: 9. CDR1 DFQATT and CDR2 SNEGSKA come from the germline V gene (reference sequence). This CDR3 has 15 amino acids. The CDR3 DNA reads TGCAGTGCTAGCCGTGGCGGGAGCGGGACCGGGGAGCTGTTTTTT. It specifies CSASRGGSGTGELFF.

A word on this clonotype: A much larger clone is a single base away; this may be a read error. The V gene is TRBV28, the J gene TRBJ1-3; no clear D gene. The germline V and J ends were trimmed by 3 bases and 9 bases, with 12 bases remaining between them. CDR3 length: 13 amino acids. Germline CDR1 is MDHEN and CDR2 is SYDVKM. The CDR3 bases are TGTGCCAGCAGTTTGCAGTCTCCAGCCACCATATATTTT. Translating gives CASSLQSPATIYF.

The table lists this clonotype with a few counts. The V and J genes are TRBV7-2 and TRBJ2-7, with TRBD2 matching 9 bases. V dropped 6 bases and J dropped 3; count of bases not matched to a gene: 3. The germline V gene has CDR1 SGHTA and CDR2 FQGNSA. This CDR3 has 13 amino acids. CDR3 nucleotides: TGTGCCAGCAGACTAGCGGGCATCTACGAGCAGTACTTC. Translated, it gives CASRLAGIYEQYF.

This clonotype came up many times. V is TRBV20-1 and J is TRBJ2-7, with a weak D call TRBD2 (5 bases). CDR1 is DFQATT and CDR2 is SNEGSKA in the germline V gene (reference sequence). This CDR3 comprises 14 residues. The V end was cut by 0 bases, the J end by 4 bases, with 13 bases between. The CDR3 loop reads CSARDYSRGYEQYF. The CDR3 DNA reads as TGCAGTGCTAGAGATTACAGCCGAGGGTACGAGCAGTACTTC.

This clonotype occurred a few times. The chain has TRBV18 and TRBJ1-1; no clear D. V was shortened by 5 bases and J by 6 bases, with 13 bases between the two germline ends. Germline V gene sequence: CDR1 KGHSH, CDR2 LQKENI. The CDR3 has 13 residues. The CDR3 loop is CASSDGRTPEAFF. CDR3 bases: TGTGCCAGCTCAGACGGGAGAACACCTGAAGCTTTCTTT. Full variable domain (outside the CDR3, taken from reference TRBV18 and TRBJ1-1): NAGVMQNPRHLVRRRGQEARLRCSPMKGHSHVYWYRQLPEEGLKFMVYLQKENIIDESGMPKERFSAEFPKEGPSILRIQQVVRGDSAAYFCASSDGRTPEAFFGQGTRLTVV.

This sequence joins TRBV6-5 and TRBJ2-2; TRBD2 is a possible D gene (5 bases). This CDR3 has 17 residues. Trimming pared 1 base from V and 6 bases from J, leaving 18 bases between. The germline CDR1 and CDR2 sequences are MNHEY and SVGAGI. The CDR3 sequence is CASSYYPDPRVSGELFF. The CDR3 DNA follows: TGTGCCAGCAGTTACTATCCAGACCCGCGGGTCTCCGGGGAGCTGTTTTTT.

For this clonotype: A far larger clone is one nucleotide away, so this likely arose from a read error. V and J are TRBV7-3 and TRBJ2-2; TRBD2 matches at 7 bases. Germline values: CDR1 SGHTA, CDR2 FQGTGA. The CDR3 runs 15 residues. CDR3 protein: CASSLAGANTGEPFF. CDR3 in DNA: TGTGCCAGCAGCTTAGCGGGAGCGAACACCGGGGAGCCGTTTTTT.

The chain uses TRBV5-4 and TRBJ2-2, with D unresolved. In germline, CDR1 is SGHNT, CDR2 YYREEE (reference sequence). Trimming pared 1 base from V and 5 bases from J, leaving 6 bases between. CDR3 length: 13 residues. CDR3 sequence: CASSLSPTGELFF. CDR3 nucleotides: TGTGCCAGCAGCTTGTCTCCTACCGGGGAGCTGTTTTTT.